These 15 T cell receptor beta chains were all obtained from the same sample, sequenced in a study of beta chain features in type 1 diabetes (dated by TCRdb to the late 2010s). Study-wide conclusions, independent of this receptor: Type 1 diabetes patients showed a moderate but significant shortening of TCRB CDR3 length in all four CD4+ subsets.

The method behind the library was the immunoSEQ multiplex PCR assay. The entire amount of isolated RNA was reverse transcribed using the High Capacity cDNA Reverse Transcription Kit, so the sequenced TCRB transcripts were expressed ones. This is the immuneACCESS table as TCRdb keeps it, with only in-frame sequences that have V and J called. A part of the clones is gone; compared with another copy, unresolved V genes explain less than half, and the rest is unexplained. The sample records hundreds of thousands of clones, roughly an eighth of which are singletons. Just under 0.04% of the sample belongs to the ten largest clones. Their cognate antigens are unknown. Sequenced input: naive CD4+ T cells from blood. Explained via the paper, the cell subset or site label denotes: true naive CD4+ T cells. The receptors stem from a man aged 18 to 35 with type 1 diabetes.

This clone was counted between two and nine times. The V and J genes are TRBV7-2 and TRBJ1-1; D is ambiguous. Germline V CDR1 and CDR2: SGHTA, FQGNSA. Trimming left V 5 bases short and J 0 bases short, with 4 bases between. There are 12 residues in the CDR3. As DNA, the CDR3 is TGTGCCAGCAGCCGATTGAACACTGAAGCTTTCTTT. As protein: CASSRLNTEAFF.

The rearrangement joins TRBV30 to TRBJ2-2; 7 bases line up with TRBD2. Germline V gene sequence: CDR1 GTSNPN, CDR2 SVGIG (reference sequence). Germline trimming cut 4 bases from V and 4 bases from J; bases unmatched to any gene: 3. This CDR3 is built from 13 residues. The CDR3 region has the DNA TGTGCCTGGACCAGCGGGGCCACCGGGGAGCTGTTTTTT. Translation: CAWTSGATGELFF.

The chain carries TRBV4-1 and TRBJ1-5; 9 bases align to TRBD1. From germline, CDR1 is MGHRA and CDR2 YSYEKL. CDR3 size: 16 residues. The V gene end was trimmed by 2 bases and the J gene end by 6 bases; junction bases not matched to a gene: 8. CDR3 residues: CASSQPTGGLGQPQHF. The CDR3 DNA reads as TGCGCCAGCAGCCAACCGACAGGGGGTTTGGGTCAGCCCCAGCATTTT.

The rearrangement uses TRBV11-2 and TRBJ1-5; D not resolved. The CDR3 loop spans 13 amino acids. CDR1 is SGHAT, CDR2 FQNNGV, per germline. Trimming removed 5 bases from V and 5 bases from J, with 10 bases in between. The CDR3 DNA reads as TGTGCCAGCAGCCGGACCGTAGATCAGCCCCAGCATTTT. Translating it yields CASSRTVDQPQHF.

This clone was found a few times. This sequence joins TRBV6-6 and TRBJ2-3; no clear D gene. Deletions cut 5 bases from V and 4 bases from J, with 7 bases between. Per germline, CDR1 MNHNY and CDR2 SVGAGI (reference sequence). The CDR3 extends over 12 amino acids. The CDR3 DNA sequence: TGTGCCAGCAGTCTTGGTTCAGATACGCAGTATTTT. Its protein product is CASSLGSDTQYF.

The chain joins TRBV7-2 to TRBJ2-3, with D tentatively TRBD2 (5 bases). The germline gives CDR1 SGHTA, CDR2 FQGNSA. Trimming took off 5 bases at V and 0 bases at J, with 9 bases between the two ends. CDR3 size: 14 residues. The CDR3 reads CASSPWTSTDTQYF. The DNA of the CDR3 is TGTGCCAGCAGCCCTTGGACTAGCACAGATACGCAGTATTTT.

The chain couples TRBV28 to TRBJ2-3; D is uncertain. Germline V CDR1 and CDR2: MDHEN, SYDVKM. There are 13 residues in the CDR3. Trimming stripped 3 bases from V and 0 bases from J, with 4 bases between. The CDR3 loop reads CASSFPSTDTQYF. The CDR3 nucleotides read TGTGCCAGCAGTTTCCCCAGCACAGATACGCAGTATTTT.

This clone was picked up a small number of times. This sequence joins TRBV6-1 and TRBJ2-1; maybe TRBD2 (5 bases). This CDR3 comprises 15 residues. Deletions cut 6 bases from V and 5 bases from J, with 17 bases between. CDR1 is MNHNS and CDR2 is SASEGT in the germline V gene. The CDR3 region has the DNA TGTGCCAGCAGCTATCCCGTTGGACTGGACAATGAGCAGTTCTTC. Its translation: CASSYPVGLDNEQFF.

The chain carries TRBV7-2 and TRBJ2-3; D is ambiguous. The V end lost 2 bases, the J end lost 4 bases, and 10 bases lay between the germline ends. The CDR3 extends over 14 amino acids. Germline lookup yields CDR1 SGHTA and CDR2 FQGNSA. The DNA of the CDR3 is TGTGCCAGCAGCTTAACTACCCGATCAGATACGCAGTATTTT. Translation gives CASSLTTRSDTQYF.

The V call is TRBV10-3, the J call TRBJ2-5; the D gene could be TRBD1 or TRBD2 (5 bases each). The CDR3 loop spans 17 amino acids. Trimming left V 0 bases short and J 0 bases short, with 14 bases between. Per the germline V gene, CDR1 is ENHRY and CDR2 is SYGVKD. The CDR3 region has the DNA TGTGCCATCAGTGAGTCGCCCAAGGGACGTAACCAAGAGACCCAGTACTTC. It codes for CAISESPKGRNQETQYF.

This clone came up a few times. V usage is TRBV30 and J usage is TRBJ1-1, with 9 positions matching TRBD1. The CDR3 has 13 amino acids. J lost 7 bases, V lost 3 bases, and 6 bases had no gene match. Germline V CDR1 and CDR2: GTSNPN, SVGIG (reference sequence). CDR3 in amino acids: CAWSRDRGVEAFF. The CDR3, as DNA: TGTGCCTGGAGCCGCGACAGGGGGGTTGAAGCTTTCTTT.

The chain employs TRBV29-1 and TRBJ2-3; D not resolved. The CDR3 totals 14 residues. V was clipped by 6 bases and J by 1 base, with 14 bases between them. CDR1 is SQVTM and CDR2 is ANQGSEA in the germline V gene. DNA for the CDR3: TGCAGCGTCGTCTTGGGCCCGGGCACAGATACGCAGTATTTT. This codes for CSVVLGPGTDTQYF.

This clone has only a few counts. This same CDR3 is encoded by further DNA sequences in the sample. This chain joins TRBV30 and TRBJ1-1; D not resolved. This CDR3 spans 11 amino acids. Germline values: CDR1 GTSNPN, CDR2 SVGIG (reference sequence). The V end lost 5 bases, the J end lost 0 bases, and 4 bases lay between the germline ends. This CDR3 reads CAWSMNTEAFF. CDR3 coding DNA: TGTGCCTGGTCAATGAACACTGAAGCTTTCTTT.

This chain joins TRBV30 and TRBJ2-5; TRBD1 agrees at 9 bases. The CDR3 covers 13 residues. The germline CDR1 and CDR2 sequences are GTSNPN and SVGIG (reference sequence). The V and J ends lost 5 bases and 2 bases, in that order; junction bases with no gene match: 3. This chain's CDR3 is CAWDRGAQETQYF. CDR3 coding DNA: TGTGCCTGGGACAGGGGGGCTCAAGAGACCCAGTACTTC.

This clone was seen a handful of times. The rearrangement uses TRBV5-4 and TRBJ2-7; TRBD2 matches 10 bases. From germline, CDR1 is SGHNT and CDR2 YYREEE (reference sequence). J was trimmed by 2 bases and V by 4 bases; bases with no gene match: 6. The CDR3 is made up of 15 amino acids. DNA for the CDR3: TGTGCCAGCAGCACCGGGACTAGCGTACCCTACGAGCAGTACTTC. Its protein is CASSTGTSVPYEQYF.